Given below is one TCR beta chain in context. Its antigen is unknown. With a J-beta primer mix and a sample-barcoded 5' primer, a second PCR ran about 7 to 12 cycles. TCRdb ran MiXCR on the 5' RACE reads and lists one entry per CDR3 protein. Seen here are 1.4 million or so distinct CDR3 sequences, 42% observed once, and the top ten hold approximately 4%. Per the germline V gene, CDR1 is MDHEN and CDR2 is SYDVKM. This CDR3 has 19 amino acids. Losses at the gene ends were 5 bases for V and 1 base for J; bases not matched to a gene: 10. The sample comes from a study of blood T cells in healthy people across ages. Overall study results and limits: Fewer expanded clones and more diversity marked long-lived versus aged donors. The study found TCR beta diversity correlated strongly with naive T cell percentage. Significant beta diversity loss was already apparent by age around 36, declining roughly linearly. Not knowing donor CMV status may have confounded expanded clonotype changes.

The TCR originated in a woman aged 18-30 years in good health. The sequenced sample was blood. The rearrangement links TRBV28 to TRBJ2-3, with 15 bases lining up with TRBD2. The DNA of the CDR3 is TGTGCCAGCAGTCGGACTAGCGGGAGGGGCAGAATCGGCACAGATACGCAGTATTTT. Amino acids: CASSRTSGRGRIGTDTQYF.